Sequencing of this T cell receptor (beta chain) was carried out in a study of shared clonotypes between healthy human individuals. Study-level results: About 5% was the fraction of naive CD4 clonotypes found shared across a few donors. Rarefaction gave evidence that sorted-subset sequencing remained incomplete despite large depth.

The assay was immunoSEQ multiplex PCR, and TCRdb's table has in-frame clones only and misses some. The sample yields about 2.2 million clones, 93% seen once. Positively selected for CCR7, the CD45RO-negative cells used as naive CD8 cells excluded terminally differentiated effector memory CD45RA+ cells. Per germline, CDR1 SGHKS and CDR2 YYEKEE (reference sequence). The germline V and J ends were trimmed by 0 bases and 0 bases, with 19 bases remaining between them. This CDR3 has 18 amino acids. Of note for this clone: Its cognate antigen is unknown.

The J gene is TRBJ2-7, the V gene TRBV5-5, with a weak D call TRBD1 (7 bases). The sample consisted of naive CD8+ T cells from PBMCs. The receptor was derived from a man between 18 and 29 years old in good health. Some clones in this sample may be carry-over from other donors' samples. The CDR3 here is CASSLELRVQGGSYEQYF. The CDR3 DNA follows: TGTGCCAGCAGCTTGGAGCTACGGGTTCAGGGGGGCTCCTACGAGCAGTACTTC.